This TCR beta chain is from a study of cytomegalovirus exposure and HLA in healthy donors. With V trimmed by 7 bases and J by 0 bases, 14 bases remained unmatched. Per the germline V gene, CDR1 is SGHRS and CDR2 is YFSETQ. This CDR3 is built from 17 residues. In the case of this clone: Its antigen remains unidentified.

The PCR ran on 60 Vbeta and 13 Jbeta primers. In the study's own analysis: Among the unique TCR beta chains that a later analysis counted, 80 million to 100 million in all, 10 million to 14 million were shared. Some clones are missing from TCRdb's copy, which holds only in-frame ones; the method was immunoSEQ multiplex PCR. V and J calls and clone size are given by that table; D and trimming were obtained from the DNA. This sample's clone table lists about 88,000 clones. Study observations and caveats: In an earlier analysis, most TCR beta V segments were productive about 87% or about 30% of the time.

Every donor was a healthy person donating bone marrow. Nominally healthy donors were sampled, though unrecorded immune exposures were likely. Source material: PBMCs. The source of this sequence is a girl between 5 and 17 years old in good health and CMV-seropositive. The genes are TRBV5-1 and TRBJ1-2, with 8 bases that match TRBD1. The CDR3 spells CASSLSGGVSANYGYTF. CDR3 sequence (DNA): TGCGCCAGCTCACTTTCAGGGGGCGTTTCGGCTAACTATGGCTACACCTTC.